This T cell receptor (beta chain) was retrieved from a study of T cell clonality in common variable immunodeficiency. This clone has at least ten counts. Read data end 3 residues before the CDR3 end; the end is taken from the germline J gene. Measured with immunoSEQ multiplex PCR; TCRdb has only the in-frame clones, and not every one. This record lists over 35,000 clones, none seen once only, and the top ten clones contain about 0.68%. V shed 3 bases and J 2 bases; nucleotides not matched to a gene: 3. Germline V gene lookup returns CDR1 KGHDR and CDR2 SFDVKD. The CDR3 covers 15 residues. The sequenced material came from peripheral blood mononuclear cells. The V and J genes are TRBV24-1 and TRBJ2-1; TRBD2 aligns across 7 bases. The TCR comes from a person aged 18 to 70 in good health. The CDR3: CATSDRDYTYNEQFF. The CDR3 bases that were read are TGTGCCACCAGTGATAGGGACTATACCTACAATGAG.